A single sample gave rise to the 15 T cell receptor beta chains below, sequenced in a study of CD8+CD57+ T cells in acquired aplastic anemia. Profiles of TCR beta VDJ and CDR3 were generated from a genomic DNA template. Using its own MiXCR run on the reads, TCRdb lists one record per CDR3 protein. The sample has around 120,000 distinct CDR3 sequences, approximately 40% seen once. By flow cytometry, patients selected for sequencing had shown an expansion of CD8+CD57+ cells. The material sequenced was sorted CD4+, CD8+, or CD8+CD57+ T cells (not recorded which) from PBMCs. Receptors originate from a human donor with aplastic anemia.

This clonotype has at least ten counts. V and J are TRBV7-9 and TRBJ2-5; 7 positions agree with TRBD2. CDR3 length: 18 residues. V lost 4 bases to trimming and J lost 0 bases; unmatched junction nucleotides: 14. The germline V gene has CDR1 SEHNR and CDR2 FQNEAQ (reference sequence). The CDR3 DNA sequence: TGTGCCAGCAGCTCATACCCCGGGACTAAACCTTACCAAGAGACCCAGTACTTC. The encoded protein is CASSSYPGTKPYQETQYF.

About this clonotype itself: A much larger clone lies one base from this, so it may be a read error. The V call is TRBV5-1, the J call TRBJ2-1, with 8 bases identical to TRBD1. J gave up 4 bases and V 3 bases, and 6 bases lay outside the gene matches. Germline V gives CDR1 SGHRS, CDR2 YFSETQ. This CDR3 is 15 amino acids long. The CDR3 region is CASSSMDRAYNEQFF. CDR3 nucleotides: TGCGCCAGCAGCTCGATGGACAGGGCGTACAATGAGCAGTTCTTC.

Of note for this clonotype: Because the CDR3's place on the DNA is in doubt, the DNA is left out and the CDR3 is given as listed by TCRdb. The V and J genes are TRBV24-1 and TRBJ2-2; the table calls TRBD1, which could not be checked here. Germline CDR1 is KGHDR and CDR2 is SFDVKD. Inclusive of both ends, the CDR3 amounts to 17 amino acids. CDR3 region: CAMRRGRLHLRFGELFF.

The chain recombines TRBV7-9 with TRBJ1-6; 11 positions match TRBD1. V gave up 4 bases and J gave up 7 bases; unmatched junction bases: 3. The CDR3 has 15 amino acids. Germline CDR1 reads SEHNR; CDR2 reads FQNEAQ (reference sequence). The CDR3 region has the DNA TGTGCCAGCAGCTCTGGACAGGGGGCGAATTCACCCCTCCACTTT. Translated: CASSSGQGANSPLHF.

This clonotype was seen repeatedly, ten times or more. The chain uses TRBV27 and TRBJ1-2, with D tentatively TRBD1 (6 bases). The CDR3 is made up of 15 amino acids. Germline loops: CDR1 MNHEY, CDR2 SMNVEV (reference sequence). Trimming removed 7 bases at V and 4 bases at J, with 19 bases between. CDR3 nucleotides: TGTGCCAGCACCCTTAAAGGGGGTCTTGGCTATGGCTACACCTTC. Translation: CASTLKGGLGYGYTF.

Many counts were recorded for this clonotype. The chain employs TRBV19 and TRBJ1-2; D perhaps matches TRBD1 (6 bases). Per germline, CDR1 LNHDA and CDR2 SQIVND (reference sequence). V gave up 8 bases and J gave up 1 base, with 14 bases separating them. The CDR3 is 14 residues long. In nucleotides, the CDR3 is TGTGCCAGTTCCGGCAGGGGAGATAACTATGGCTACACCTTC. Amino acids: CASSGRGDNYGYTF.

This rearrangement joins TRBV29-1 to TRBJ2-1; the D is unclear. V was trimmed by 2 bases and J by 0 bases, leaving 8 bases between them. CDR3 length equals 14 residues. Germline loops: CDR1 SQVTM, CDR2 ANQGSEA. The CDR3 sequence: CSVERASSYNEQFF. The CDR3 bases are TGCAGCGTTGAAAGGGCAAGCTCCTACAATGAGCAGTTCTTC.

The chain is built from TRBV10-1 and TRBJ1-5, with 9 bases lining up with TRBD1. The CDR3 length is 13 residues. The germline V gene encodes CDR1 WNHNN and CDR2 SYGVQD (reference sequence). V trimming: 5 bases; J trimming: 12 bases; junction bases outside the gene matches: 8. CDR3 in amino acids: CASSPGQGKHQHF. CDR3 DNA sequence: TGCGCCAGCAGTCCGGGACAGGGAAAGCACCAGCATTTT.

CDR3 sequence (DNA): TGTGCCAGCAGCTTAGGTGGGGGGGTCCAAGAGACCCAGTACTTC. This sequence encodes CASSLGGGVQETQYF. The chain couples TRBV7-2 to TRBJ2-5; TRBD2 matches at 7 bases. CDR3 length: 15 residues. Germline CDR1 and CDR2: SGHTA and FQGNSA. J lost 1 base, V lost 1 base, and 3 bases had no gene match. Based on the CDR3 plus reference TRBV7-2 and TRBJ2-5, the full variable domain is GAGVSQSPSNKVTEKGKDVELRCDPISGHTALYWYRQSLGQGLEFLIYFQGNSAPDKSGLPSDRFSAERTGGSVSTLTIQRTQQEDSAVYLCASSLGGGVQETQYFGPGTRLLVL.

This clonotype was detected many times. The chain recombines TRBV20-1 with TRBJ1-4; the match to TRBD1 covers 10 bases. The CDR3 length is 15 residues. Looked up from germline, CDR1 is DFQATT and CDR2 is SNEGSKA (reference sequence). The ends lost 0 bases at V and 3 bases at J; junction bases unmatched: 1. The CDR3 sequence is CSARETGGPNEKLFF. As DNA, the CDR3 is TGCAGTGCTAGAGAGACAGGGGGCCCTAATGAAAAACTGTTTTTT.

This clonotype was seen more than once but under ten times. This chain uses TRBV7-3 with TRBJ1-1, with unresolved D. The CDR3 is 13 residues long. V dropped 5 bases and J dropped 3 bases, with 10 bases sitting between them. The V gene's germline CDR1 is SGHTA and CDR2 FQGTGA. Here the CDR3 reads CASSQEGHTEAFF. DNA of the CDR3: TGTGCCAGCAGCCAAGAGGGCCACACTGAAGCTTTCTTT. The complete variable domain, with remaining parts taken from reference TRBV7-3 and TRBJ1-1, reads GAGVSQTPSNKVTEKGKYVELRCDPISGHTALYWYRQSLGQGPEFLIYFQGTGAADDSGLPNDRFFAVRPEGSVSTLKIQRTERGDSAVYLCASSQEGHTEAFFGQGTRLTVV.

This sequence joins TRBV10-3 and TRBJ2-7, with 11 bases lining up with TRBD2. The CDR3 consists of 16 residues. Germline V gives CDR1 ENHRY, CDR2 SYGVKD. Trimming cost V 7 bases and J 2 bases; bases outside gene matches: 10. CDR3 in DNA: TGTGCCATCAAATCCTCCCTAGCGGGGGGCACCTACGAGCAGTACTTC. Protein sequence: CAIKSSLAGGTYEQYF.

This clonotype has a count of ten or more. V is TRBV9 and J is TRBJ1-1; D perhaps matches TRBD1 (5 bases). The CDR3 runs to 15 residues. Germline V lookup: CDR1 SGDLS, CDR2 YYNGEE. Trimming removed 0 bases from V and 3 bases from J, with 12 bases in between. CDR3 coding DNA: TGTGCCAGCAGCGTAGGAATTGGGGGGTACACTGAAGCTTTCTTT. Its translation is CASSVGIGGYTEAFF.

The rearrangement uses TRBV19 and TRBJ1-2, with D possibly being TRBD1 (5 bases). CDR1 is LNHDA, CDR2 SQIVND, per germline (reference sequence). The CDR3 covers 15 residues. Between the trimmed V and J ends, which lost 5 bases and 4 bases, there was a span of 17 bases. The CDR3 sequence is CASSVGSGGFYGYTF. CDR3 in DNA: TGTGCCAGTAGTGTTGGCTCGGGGGGTTTCTATGGCTACACCTTC.

V gene TRBV28 combines with J gene TRBJ2-1, with 7 positions matching TRBD2. Germline V gene lookup returns CDR1 MDHEN and CDR2 SYDVKM. This CDR3 comprises 15 residues. V dropped 6 bases and J dropped 6; count of bases not matched to a gene: 11. The DNA of the CDR3 is TGTGCCAGCAGCCCTGGGATCGGGGGGTTCAATGAGCAGTTCTTC. Translated, it gives CASSPGIGGFNEQFF.